These 7 T cell receptor beta chains were sequenced from one sample in a study of post-analysis software for immune sequencing data. No cognate antigen is known for these TCRs. Points from the study as a whole: Patients showed TRBV5-6, TRBV5-1 and TRBV20-1 among 4 or 5 TRBV segments more frequent than in controls.

The TCR beta cDNA libraries carried unique molecular identifiers. MiXCR, run by TCRdb on the PCR reads, gives a single entry per CDR3 protein. The sample lists hundreds of thousands of distinct CDR3 sequences; 25% to 30% were seen once. Source material: blood. The receptor source for this set is a girl aged 10-17 years with multiple sclerosis.

The chain is built from TRBV10-3 and TRBJ2-1; 7 nucleotides align to TRBD1. Trimming at V came to 4 bases and at J to 9 bases, leaving 3 bases not matched to a gene. CDR3 length equals 12 residues. Germline V gene lookup returns CDR1 ENHRY and CDR2 SYGVKD. The CDR3 bases are TGTGCCATCAGTGGGAAGGGGGCTGAGCAGTTCTTC. Translating gives CAISGKGAEQFF.

The chain recombines TRBV29-1 with TRBJ1-4; no clear D. CDR1 is SQVTM, CDR2 ANQGSEA, per germline. Trimming stripped 7 bases from V and 4 bases from J, with 7 bases between. The CDR3 has 11 residues. In DNA, the CDR3 is TGCAGCGGGGGTATTAATGAAAAACTGTTTTTT. Its translation is CSGGINEKLFF.

For this clonotype: Relative to the germline gene, one junction end is altered; a read error may explain this. The J gene is TRBJ2-1, the V gene TRBV10-3, with 7 bases identical to TRBD1. Germline-derived CDR1 and CDR2 are ENHRY and SYGVKD. The CDR3 is 12 amino acids. CDR3 nucleotides: TGTGCCAGCAGTGGGACAGACAATGAGCAGTTCTTC. Its translation is CASSGTDNEQFF.

The chain combines TRBV29-1 with TRBJ2-3; D perhaps matches TRBD1 (6 bases). The CDR3 is 12 amino acids. V was trimmed by 7 bases and J by 5 bases, leaving 13 bases between them. Germline V lookup: CDR1 SQVTM, CDR2 ANQGSEA. Here the CDR3 reads CSAVQGQDTQYF. DNA of the CDR3: TGCAGCGCCGTACAGGGCCAAGATACGCAGTATTTT.

The genes are TRBV15 and TRBJ2-2; TRBD2 matches 10 bases. Germline trimming cut 4 bases from V and 7 bases from J; bases unmatched to any gene: 15. The CDR3 runs 18 residues. Germline CDR1 reads LNHNV; CDR2 reads YYDKDF (reference sequence). The CDR3 loop reads CATSTPDSGRLGSGELFF. CDR3 DNA: TGTGCCACCAGCACCCCGGATAGCGGGAGGCTTGGAAGCGGGGAGCTGTTTTTT.

This clonotype was seen a few times. V gene TRBV7-2 combines with J gene TRBJ2-7, with D perhaps being TRBD1 or TRBD2 (6 bases each). TRBJ2-5 explains the end of the DNA better; the J call may be wrong. From germline, CDR1 is SGHTA and CDR2 FQGNSA. CDR3 length equals 13 residues. CDR3 protein: CATSPRGRETQYF. CDR3 nucleotide sequence: TGTGCCACGAGCCCTCGGGGGCGAGAGACCCAGTACTTC.

The CDR3 loop reads CASSQGTVMNTEAFF. CDR3 coding DNA: TGTGCCAGCAGCCAAGGGACGGTTATGAACACTGAAGCTTTCTTT. V gene TRBV5-4 combines with J gene TRBJ1-1, with D perhaps TRBD1 (5 bases). Trimming took 4 bases from V and 0 from J, leaving 13 bases between them. Germline V lookup: CDR1 SGHNT, CDR2 YYREEE (reference sequence). CDR3 length: 15 amino acids.